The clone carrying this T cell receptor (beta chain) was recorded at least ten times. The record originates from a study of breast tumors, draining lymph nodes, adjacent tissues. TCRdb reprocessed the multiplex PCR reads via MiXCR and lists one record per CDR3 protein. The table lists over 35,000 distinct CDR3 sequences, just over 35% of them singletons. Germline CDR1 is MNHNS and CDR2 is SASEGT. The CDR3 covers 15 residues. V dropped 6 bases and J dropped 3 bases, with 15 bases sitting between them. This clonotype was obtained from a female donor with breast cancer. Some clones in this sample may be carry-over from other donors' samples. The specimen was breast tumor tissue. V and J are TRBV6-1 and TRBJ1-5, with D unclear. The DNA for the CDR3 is TGTGCCAGCAGCCCCGGGTTAGACCCCAATCAGCCCCAGCATTTT. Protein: CASSPGLDPNQPQHF.